A single sample is the source of the 15 T cell receptor beta chains below, sequenced in a study of glioma-infiltrating T cells after dendritic cell vaccination (TCRdb year 2016). The library was built by means of the immunoSEQ multiplex PCR assay. TCRdb limited this immuneACCESS table to in-frame rearrangements with V and J called. A share of clones is missing; checked studies link under half to unresolved V genes, and the rest is unexplained. The sample data list tens of thousands of clones, and over 75% of these were observed just once. The ten biggest clones cover 2% to 2.5% of the sample. The sample's time point label, in plain terms: after dendritic cell vaccination, including at tumor progression/relapse. The starting material was blood, obtained after dendritic cell vaccination. The receptor set was obtained from a human donor with glioblastoma.

This clone was seen a few times. This sequence joins TRBV6-5 and TRBJ2-1; 11 bases align to TRBD2. This CDR3 is built from 15 residues. Trimming took 6 bases from V and 3 from J; bases not matched to a gene: 4. Germline CDR1 is MNHEY and CDR2 is SVGAGI. CDR3 DNA sequence: TGTGCCAGCAGGGAGGGACTAGCGGACTACAATGAGCAGTTCTTC. Its translation: CASREGLADYNEQFF.

The rearrangement joins TRBV5-1 to TRBJ2-3; 11 nucleotides line up with TRBD2. The V and J ends lost 3 bases and 0 bases, in that order; junction bases with no gene match: 3. This CDR3 comprises 16 residues. Germline V gene lookup returns CDR1 SGHRS and CDR2 YFSETQ. CDR3 in DNA: TGCGCCAGCAGCTCGGGACTAGCGGAGAGCACAGATACGCAGTATTTT. Translated: CASSSGLAESTDTQYF.

The chain recombines TRBV2 with TRBJ2-7, with 8 bases that match TRBD2. V lost 8 bases and J lost 0; bases outside the gene matches: 6. Germline loops: CDR1 SNHLY, CDR2 FYNNEI. This CDR3 spans 14 amino acids. The CDR3 sequence is CASQQSGSSYEQYF. Here the CDR3 DNA reads TGTGCCAGCCAACAAAGCGGGAGCTCCTACGAGCAGTACTTC. The complete variable domain, with remaining parts taken from reference TRBV2 and TRBJ2-7, reads EPEVTQTPSHQVTQMGQEVILRCVPISNHLYFYWYRQILGQKVEFLVSFYNNEISEKSEIFDDQFSVERPDGSNFTLKIRSTKLEDSAMYFCASQQSGSSYEQYFGPGTRLTVT.

This chain joins TRBV18 and TRBJ2-1; 8 bases agree with TRBD1. Looked up from germline, CDR1 is KGHSH and CDR2 is LQKENI. V was pared by 3 bases and J by 4 bases, with 2 bases of the junction left unmatched. The CDR3 consists of 14 residues. The CDR3 loop reads CASSPGQVYNEQFF. CDR3 nucleotide sequence: TGTGCCAGCTCACCGGGACAGGTGTACAATGAGCAGTTCTTC.

This chain connects TRBV5-1 to TRBJ2-3, with 11 bases fitting TRBD2. The junction had 8 bases not matched to a gene; V was cut back by 3 bases and J by 5 bases. CDR1 and CDR2 from the germline V gene are SGHRS and YFSETQ. This CDR3 has 16 amino acids. The CDR3 loop reads CASSSGASGRKDTQYF. CDR3 nucleotide sequence: TGCGCCAGCAGCTCTGGGGCTAGCGGGAGGAAAGATACGCAGTATTTT. The variable domain in full, with the rest retrieved from reference TRBV5-1 and TRBJ2-3, is KAGVTQTPRYLIKTRGQQVTLSCSPISGHRSVSWYQQTPGQGLQFLFEYFSETQRNKGNFPGRFSGRQFSNSRSEMNVSTLELGDSALYLCASSSGASGRKDTQYFGPGTRLTVL.

The chain links TRBV11-2 to TRBJ1-1; D is ambiguous. This CDR3 region has 13 residues. CDR1 is SGHAT and CDR2 is FQNNGV in the germline V gene. V was pared by 5 bases and J by 0 bases, with 7 bases between. CDR3 amino acids: CASSITLNTEAFF. The CDR3, as DNA: TGTGCCAGCAGCATCACACTGAACACTGAAGCTTTCTTT.

J is TRBJ2-7 and V is TRBV7-2; 10 nucleotides align to TRBD2. Per germline, CDR1 SGHTA and CDR2 FQGNSA. J was trimmed by 0 bases and V by 5 bases; bases with no gene match: 4. This CDR3 has 15 residues. CDR3: CASSVIAGGSYEQYF. The CDR3 DNA is TGTGCCAGCAGCGTCATAGCGGGGGGCTCCTACGAGCAGTACTTC.

The CDR3 spells CASSIMAGLNTEAFF. The DNA for the CDR3 is TGTGCCAGTAGTATAATGGCAGGATTGAACACTGAAGCTTTCTTT. The chain employs TRBV19 and TRBJ1-1; D gene uncertain. V dropped 2 bases and J dropped 0 bases, with 10 bases sitting between them. Germline V CDR1 and CDR2: LNHDA, SQIVND (reference sequence). This CDR3 spans 15 amino acids.

This chain uses TRBV2 with TRBJ2-1; D might be TRBD1 (6 bases). The CDR3 spans 13 residues. The V gene lost 7 bases and the J gene lost 7 bases, with 14 bases spanning the gap. The germline gives CDR1 SNHLY, CDR2 FYNNEI. CDR3: CASIRQVINEQFF. As DNA, the CDR3 is TGTGCCAGCATCAGACAGGTGATTAATGAGCAGTTCTTC. The whole variable domain, filled in from reference TRBV2 and TRBJ2-1, reads EPEVTQTPSHQVTQMGQEVILRCVPISNHLYFYWYRQILGQKVEFLVSFYNNEISEKSEIFDDQFSVERPDGSNFTLKIRSTKLEDSAMYFCASIRQVINEQFFGPGTRLTVL.

The J gene is TRBJ2-1, the V gene TRBV5-1; 9 bases line up with TRBD1. The CDR3 is 16 residues long. Germline V CDR1 and CDR2: SGHRS, YFSETQ. J lost 0 bases, V lost 3 bases, and 4 bases had no gene match. CDR3 residues: CASSSGTGSSYNEQFF. CDR3 bases: TGCGCCAGCAGCTCCGGGACAGGGAGCTCCTACAATGAGCAGTTCTTC.

This chain connects TRBV5-6 to TRBJ1-1; no definite D call. V lost 8 bases and J 0 bases, leaving 23 bases between the germline ends. In germline, CDR1 is SGHDT, CDR2 YYEEEE. CDR3 length: 17 residues. For the CDR3, the DNA is TGTGCCAGTTCTACCAGTGCGGGTTATTTAATGAACACTGAAGCTTTCTTT. It translates to CASSTSAGYLMNTEAFF.

This chain links TRBV30 with TRBJ1-1; D remains unclear. Deletions cut 0 bases from V and 6 bases from J, with 8 bases between. The CDR3 length is 12 residues. The germline gives CDR1 GTSNPN, CDR2 SVGIG (reference sequence). The CDR3: CAWSVRVAEAFF. DNA of the CDR3: TGTGCCTGGAGTGTACGGGTGGCTGAAGCTTTCTTT.

The genes are TRBV5-1 and TRBJ2-3, with 9 bases matching TRBD1. Germline CDR1 reads SGHRS; CDR2 reads YFSETQ. The CDR3 is made up of 14 amino acids. The trim removed 4 bases at V and 6 bases at J, leaving 6 bases unmatched. The CDR3 here is CASSPTGGRDTQYF. CDR3 sequence (DNA): TGCGCCAGCAGCCCAACAGGGGGCCGGGATACGCAGTATTTT.

The chain recombines TRBV2 with TRBJ1-1; D perhaps matches TRBD1 (6 bases). This CDR3 spans 16 amino acids. Germline CDR1 is SNHLY and CDR2 is FYNNEI. V lost 1 base, J lost 0 bases, and 12 bases lay in between. The chain's CDR3 is CASSEVGGGMNTEAFF. CDR3 coding DNA: TGTGCCAGCAGTGAAGTCGGGGGGGGCATGAACACTGAAGCTTTCTTT.

This chain connects TRBV6-5 to TRBJ2-5; 9 bases align to TRBD1. Per the germline V gene, CDR1 is MNHEY and CDR2 is SVGAGI. V lost 5 bases to trimming and J lost 5 bases; unmatched junction nucleotides: 6. This CDR3 has 14 residues. CDR3 sequence reads: CASSLTGGRETQYF. CDR3 nucleotides: TGTGCCAGCAGTCTTACAGGGGGCAGGGAGACCCAGTACTTC.